The 32 T cell receptor beta chains listed next were all sequenced from one sample in a study of early T cells in non-severe SARS-CoV-2 infection. TCRdb re-called the 5' RACE reads through MiXCR, storing one row per CDR3 protein. The sample lists about 22,000 distinct CDR3 sequences; 5% were seen once. Source material: whole blood. Every receptor here comes from an adult who was a healthcare worker with PCR-confirmed SARS-CoV-2 infection or an uninfected control (not recorded which).

The chain couples TRBV28 to TRBJ2-7, with D perhaps assigned TRBD1 or TRBD2 (5 bases each). The germline V gene encodes CDR1 MDHEN and CDR2 SYDVKM. This CDR3 spans 12 amino acids. V lost 4 bases and J lost 10, with 14 bases in between. The CDR3 coding sequence is TGTGCCAGCAGTTACCCCTCCCGGGGCCAGTACTTC. This sequence encodes CASSYPSRGQYF.

This clonotype was counted many times. The chain couples TRBV29-1 to TRBJ1-2; no clear D gene. The length of the CDR3 is 14 residues. Looked up from germline, CDR1 is SQVTM and CDR2 is ANQGSEA. V dropped 0 bases and J dropped 9 bases, with 17 bases sitting between them. The chain's CDR3 is CSVEEQRGILRYTF. CDR3 in DNA: TGCAGCGTTGAAGAGCAGCGGGGAATTTTGCGCTACACCTTC.

This clonotype occurred many times. The chain links TRBV27 to TRBJ2-1; D is perhaps TRBD1 (6 bases). CDR1 MNHEY and CDR2 SMNVEV come from the germline V gene (reference sequence). Trimming took off 6 bases at V and 2 bases at J, with 8 bases between the two ends. CDR3 length equals 13 residues. The CDR3 reads CASRRDTYNEQFF. CDR3 nucleotide sequence: TGTGCCAGCAGACGGGACACCTACAATGAGCAGTTCTTC.

At least ten counts were recorded for this clonotype. The genes are TRBV27 and TRBJ2-7; D gene uncertain. Germline V lookup: CDR1 MNHEY, CDR2 SMNVEV (reference sequence). Trimming shortened V by 0 bases and J by 3 bases, and 6 bases separated the two germline ends. The CDR3 has 13 residues. The CDR3 spells CASSLSQDYEQYF. The CDR3 DNA follows: TGTGCCAGCAGTTTATCCCAGGACTACGAGCAGTACTTC.

Ten or more counts support this clonotype. CDR3 region: CASSPGGAYYGYTF. CDR3 in DNA: TGTGCCAGCAGCCCTGGGGGGGCATACTATGGCTACACCTTC. J is TRBJ1-2 and V is TRBV7-6; D possibly corresponds to TRBD1 (6 bases). V lost 5 bases to trimming and J lost 3 bases, with 13 bases between them. In germline, CDR1 is SGHVS, CDR2 FNYEAQ. The CDR3 spans 14 residues. Combining the CDR3 with reference TRBV7-6 and TRBJ1-2 gives the whole variable domain GAGVSQSPRYKVTKRGQDVALRCDPISGHVSLYWYRQALGQGPEFLTYFNYEAQQDKSGLPNDRFSAERPEGSISTLTIQRTEQRDSAMYRCASSPGGAYYGYTFGSGTRLTVV.

In this sample, this clonotype turned up many times. This chain uses TRBV11-3 with TRBJ2-5; 8 bases fit TRBD1. This CDR3 spans 15 amino acids. The junction had 6 bases not matched to a gene; V was cut back by 1 base and J by 5 bases. In germline, CDR1 is SGHNT, CDR2 YENEEA. CDR3 loop: CASSLAPGGEETQYF. CDR3 in DNA: TGTGCCAGCAGCTTAGCCCCAGGGGGCGAGGAGACCCAGTACTTC.

There are many counts of this clonotype. The chain carries TRBV7-6 and TRBJ2-1; 9 nucleotides match TRBD2. The length of the CDR3 is 16 residues. The ends lost 6 bases at V and 8 bases at J; junction bases unmatched: 14. CDR1 is SGHVS and CDR2 is FNYEAQ in the germline V gene. CDR3 protein: CASSSTGLAGRDEQFF. The CDR3 nucleotides read TGTGCCAGCAGTTCTACGGGGCTAGCGGGGAGGGATGAGCAGTTCTTC.

This clonotype was seen only a few times. The chain links TRBV5-1 to TRBJ1-2; D gene unclear. Trimming cost V 1 base and J 3 bases, with 7 bases left between them. Germline CDR1 and CDR2: SGHRS and YFSETQ. The CDR3 covers 13 residues. CDR3 protein: CASSLSGDYGYTF. The CDR3 DNA is TGCGCCAGCAGCTTGAGTGGGGACTATGGCTACACCTTC.

This clonotype appeared many times. This chain joins TRBV4-3 and TRBJ2-6, with D uncertain. The CDR3 has 16 amino acids. Germline V gene data show CDR1 as LGHNA and CDR2 as YSLEER. The V end was cut by 4 bases, the J end by 1 base, with 11 bases between. In DNA form, the CDR3 reads TGCGCCAGCAGCCCAGCTGGATCATCTGGGGCCAACGTCCTGACTTTC. Protein sequence: CASSPAGSSGANVLTF.

This clonotype appeared many times. The chain's CDR3 is CASSAAGTGNIQYF. The CDR3 DNA sequence: TGTGCCAGCAGCGCCGCCGGGACAGGGAACATTCAGTACTTC. The chain uses TRBV6-2 or TRBV6-3 and TRBJ2-4; 9 positions match TRBD1. This CDR3 comprises 14 residues. Germline V lookup: CDR1 MNHEY, CDR2 SVGEGT. Trimming cost V 6 bases and J 7 bases; bases outside gene matches: 7.

V gene TRBV28 combines with J gene TRBJ1-5, with no clear D. Trimming removed 2 bases at V and 6 bases at J, with 11 bases between. Germline-derived CDR1 and CDR2 are MDHEN and SYDVKM. There are 14 residues in the CDR3. The CDR3, as DNA: TGTGCCAGCAGTTTAATGGGAGAAAGTCAGCCCCAGCATTTT. Its translation is CASSLMGESQPQHF.

The gene calls are TRBV18 and TRBJ1-1, with D tentatively TRBD1 (6 bases). V was trimmed by 5 bases and J by 1 base, leaving 14 bases between them. The CDR3 length is 15 residues. Germline CDR1 KGHSH, CDR2 LQKENI. The CDR3 DNA follows: TGTGCCAGCTCAGCCCAATCGACAGGGAACACTGAAGCTTTCTTT. Amino acid sequence: CASSAQSTGNTEAFF.

This clonotype was found a few times. The chain joins TRBV7-6 to TRBJ1-1; TRBD1 might be the D (5 bases). The CDR3 contains 14 residues. The germline V gene encodes CDR1 SGHVS and CDR2 FNYEAQ. Trimming left V 2 bases short and J 6 bases short, with 13 bases between. The CDR3 coding sequence is TGTGCCAGCAGCTTAATGCGGGGGAGTGCTGAAGCTTTCTTT. Amino acid sequence: CASSLMRGSAEAFF.

The V and J genes are TRBV11-2 and TRBJ2-5, with D possibly being TRBD1 or TRBD2 (5 bases each). Germline loops: CDR1 SGHAT, CDR2 FQNNGV. Trimming cost V 1 base and J 5 bases, with 8 bases left between them. This CDR3 has 13 residues. The CDR3 loop is CASSLGGMETQYF. In nucleotides, the CDR3 is TGTGCCAGCAGCTTAGGGGGGATGGAGACCCAGTACTTC.

In this sample, this clonotype turned up once. This sequence joins TRBV6-6 and TRBJ2-7, with 7 bases matching TRBD2. Per germline, CDR1 MNHNY and CDR2 SVGAGI (reference sequence). The CDR3 contains 14 residues. J gave up 4 bases and V 0 bases, and 3 bases lay outside the gene matches. CDR3 residues: CASSYSGGSYEQYF. CDR3 DNA: TGTGCCAGCAGTTACTCGGGGGGGTCGTACGAGCAGTACTTC.

The gene calls are TRBV19 and TRBJ1-1; D not certain. CDR1 is LNHDA and CDR2 is SQIVND in the germline V gene (reference sequence). This CDR3 has 15 amino acids. V lost 7 bases to trimming and J lost 0 bases, with 15 bases between them. This CDR3 reads CASTKGGRMNTEAFF. The CDR3 DNA is TGTGCCAGTACCAAAGGAGGCAGAATGAACACTGAAGCTTTCTTT.

This clonotype has a count of ten or more. J is TRBJ2-1 and V is TRBV7-6, with 10 bases that match TRBD1. The CDR3 has 16 amino acids. CDR1 is SGHVS, CDR2 FNYEAQ, per germline. Trimming removed 3 bases from V and 8 bases from J; junction bases left unmatched: 10. CDR3 DNA sequence: TGTGCCAGCAGCTTTGGTGGAGGGACAGGGGCGTATGAGCAGTTCTTC. Translated, it gives CASSFGGGTGAYEQFF.

The rearrangement uses TRBV15 and TRBJ2-3, with 11 bases that match TRBD2. The CDR3 consists of 17 residues. CDR1 LNHNV and CDR2 YYDKDF come from the germline V gene (reference sequence). Trimming cost V 0 bases and J 3 bases; bases outside gene matches: 5. The CDR3 nucleotides are TGTGCCACCAGCAGAGATCTGGGGACTAGCGGTACAGATACGCAGTATTTT. It translates to CATSRDLGTSGTDTQYF.

This clonotype was observed at least ten times. The V and J genes are TRBV20-1 and TRBJ2-3, with TRBD2 matching 12 bases. V lost 1 base to trimming and J lost 5 bases; unmatched junction nucleotides: 7. The CDR3 runs to 16 residues. The germline CDR1 and CDR2 sequences are DFQATT and SNEGSKA (reference sequence). CDR3 sequence (DNA): TGCAGTGCTAGAGGGCTAGCGGGGGGGCCAGGAGATACGCAGTATTTT. Translated, it gives CSARGLAGGPGDTQYF.

This clonotype was found a few times. This sequence joins TRBV6-2 or TRBV6-3 and TRBJ2-7; weak D call: TRBD1 (6 bases). CDR1 and CDR2 (germline): MNHEY, SVGEGT. The CDR3 extends over 13 amino acids. Trimming cost V 7 bases and J 1 base, with 11 bases left between them. DNA for the CDR3: TGTGCCAGCACCCCGACAGGATCCTACGAGCAGTACTTC. This encodes CASTPTGSYEQYF.

This clonotype was detected ten times or more. The gene calls are TRBV4-3 and TRBJ2-7, with D perhaps being TRBD1 or TRBD2 (5 bases each). The CDR3 is made up of 17 amino acids. The V gene lost 0 bases and the J gene lost 0 bases, with 15 bases spanning the gap. From germline, CDR1 is LGHNA and CDR2 YSLEER. The CDR3 spells CASSQDYVGRTSYEQYF. CDR3 nucleotides: TGCGCCAGCAGCCAAGATTATGTGGGACGGACCTCCTACGAGCAGTACTTC.

A word on this clonotype: Since a much larger clone is just one base distant, this may be a read error. The V and J genes are TRBV24-1 and TRBJ1-1; D possibly corresponds to TRBD1 (5 bases). This CDR3 has 14 amino acids. Between the trimmed V and J ends, which lost 4 bases and 5 bases, there was a span of 13 bases. From germline, CDR1 is KGHDR and CDR2 SFDVKD. The CDR3 DNA reads TGTGCCACCAGTGACGGCTTGGGGGGAACTGAAGCTTTCTTT. Amino acids: CATSDGLGGTEAFF.

This clonotype was picked up many times. V gene TRBV27 combines with J gene TRBJ2-7, with TRBD2 as a possible D gene (6 bases). Trimming shortened V by 2 bases and J by 3 bases, and 8 bases separated the two germline ends. Germline V gene sequence: CDR1 MNHEY, CDR2 SMNVEV (reference sequence). CDR3 length: 13 residues. The DNA for the CDR3 is TGTGCCAGCAGTTTAGGAGGGGACTACGAGCAGTACTTC. This codes for CASSLGGDYEQYF.

This clonotype was found many times. V is TRBV6-1 and J is TRBJ1-5; unclear D gene. V dropped 2 bases and J dropped 0 bases, with 17 bases sitting between them. CDR3 size: 18 residues. CDR1 is MNHNS, CDR2 SASEGT, per germline. Here the CDR3 DNA reads TGTGCCAGCAGTGAATTTCCGGGTAATTCGTATAGCAATCAGCCCCAGCATTTT. It yields the protein CASSEFPGNSYSNQPQHF.

This clonotype is judged medium-sized. This rearrangement joins TRBV5-1 to TRBJ2-7; D gene ambiguous. CDR3 length equals 13 residues. Germline CDR1 SGHRS, CDR2 YFSETQ. Trimming took off 0 bases at V and 9 bases at J, with 13 bases between the two ends. CDR3 sequence (DNA): TGCGCCAGCAGCTTGGAGGATCTGAATCTGCAGTACTTC. Amino acids: CASSLEDLNLQYF.

The CDR3 is CASSYSAAGHTGELFF. The CDR3 region has the DNA TGTGCCAGCAGTTACTCCGCGGCAGGGCACACCGGGGAGCTGTTTTTT. V usage is TRBV6-2 or TRBV6-3 and J usage is TRBJ2-2, with D tentatively TRBD1 (5 bases). The V gene's germline CDR1 is MNHEY and CDR2 SVGEGT. Trimming pared 0 bases from V and 3 bases from J, leaving 11 bases between. This CDR3 is built from 16 residues.

This clonotype appeared many times. The chain uses TRBV27 and TRBJ2-5; D may be TRBD1 (5 bases). Germline values: CDR1 MNHEY, CDR2 SMNVEV (reference sequence). Trimming stripped 4 bases from V and 5 bases from J, with 11 bases between. The CDR3 loop spans 13 amino acids. DNA of the CDR3: TGTGCCAGCAGTTCAGACAGTCACGAGACCCAGTACTTC. It translates to CASSSDSHETQYF.

The CDR3 DNA follows: TGTGCCAGCAGGCTGCGCGGCTACACCGGGGAGCTGTTTTTT. Protein: CASRLRGYTGELFF. This chain links TRBV27 with TRBJ2-2; D unresolved. The germline CDR1 and CDR2 sequences are MNHEY and SMNVEV (reference sequence). Trimming pared 6 bases from V and 3 bases from J, leaving 11 bases between. The CDR3 length is 14 residues.

Ten or more counts support this clonotype. The CDR3 reads CASSRPLQGAGTDTQYF. The DNA of the CDR3 is TGCGCCAGCAGCCGTCCCCTCCAGGGGGCAGGCACAGATACGCAGTATTTT. This sequence joins TRBV5-1 and TRBJ2-3, with 8 bases matching TRBD1. Trimming removed 4 bases from V and 1 base from J; junction bases left unmatched: 11. The CDR3 loop spans 17 amino acids. The V gene's germline CDR1 is SGHRS and CDR2 YFSETQ.

This clonotype occurred a few times. The genes are TRBV12-3 or TRBV12-4 and TRBJ1-1; D perhaps matches TRBD1 (6 bases). This CDR3 region has 11 residues. Trimming took 6 bases from V and 8 from J, leaving 10 bases between them. CDR3 sequence (DNA): TGTGCCAGCAGACTGGGACACGAAGCTTTCTTT. It specifies CASRLGHEAFF.

This clonotype was picked up many times. The rearrangement joins TRBV28 to TRBJ2-7; D tentatively fits TRBD1 or TRBD2 (6 bases each). The ends were cut back, 4 bases at V and 2 bases at J, with 15 bases in the middle. Germline CDR1 is MDHEN and CDR2 is SYDVKM. The CDR3 contains 15 residues. The CDR3 protein is CASSSSGGPTYEQYF. CDR3 nucleotides: TGTGCCAGCAGTTCCTCCGGGGGCCCCACCTACGAGCAGTACTTC.

This clonotype was detected only a few times. The chain recombines TRBV7-2 with TRBJ2-1; 9 bases agree with TRBD2. Trimming cost V 2 bases and J 10 bases; bases outside gene matches: 6. CDR1 SGHTA and CDR2 FQGNSA come from the germline V gene. There are 14 residues in the CDR3. CDR3 DNA sequence: TGTGCCAGCAGCTTAACCCCTAGCGGGGTAGAGCAGTTCTTC. Its protein is CASSLTPSGVEQFF.